This T cell receptor beta chain was identified during a study of identifying expanded T cells in peripheral blood. Findings and limits, study-wide: Over around two and four weeks, about 15 and 18 clones changed, versus approximately 1.1 between replicates.

About this clone: What it binds is unknown.

Libraries were prepared by immunoSEQ multiplex PCR; TCRdb keeps only in-frame clonotypes and omits some of them. This sample has over 85,000 clones, with about 88% found just once. The CDR3 runs 11 residues. The V end lost 4 bases, the J end lost 0 bases, and 4 bases lay between the germline ends. CDR1 is SQVTM, CDR2 ANQGSEA, per germline. The sample was blood. This TCR came from a person aged 18-70 years in good health. The V gene is TRBV29-1, the J gene TRBJ2-7; D call uncertain. As DNA, the CDR3 is TGCAGCGTTGGGGTCTCCTACGAGCAGTACTTC. It translates to CSVGVSYEQYF.